The clone carrying this T cell receptor beta chain came up a few times. The V and J ends lost 7 bases and 1 base respectively, with 20 bases between them. The CDR3 has 18 amino acids. Time point noted: persistent/refractory GD, antithyroid drugs over 5 years with positive TRAb. From RNA extracted from PBMCs, the TCR library was made. These data belong to a study of regulatory T cells in long-lasting Graves disease. In building TCR beta libraries, iRepertoire HTBI primers were used together with Arm-PCR of CDR3 regions. TCRdb fed the multiplex PCR reads into MiXCR, producing one record per CDR3 protein. The table includes about 470,000 distinct CDR3 sequences, 20% to 25% detected once.

This rearrangement joins TRBV12-3 or TRBV12-4 to TRBJ2-6; D is unclear. This receptor was taken from a female donor with Graves disease. Here the sequenced sample was peripheral blood mononuclear cells (PBMCs), taken when the disease was refractory, from a patient treated with antithyroid drugs. For the CDR3, the DNA is TGTGCCAGCACTCCGTGGACGGAAACACCATCTGGGGCCAACGTCCTGACTTTC. Its protein product is CASTPWTETPSGANVLTF.